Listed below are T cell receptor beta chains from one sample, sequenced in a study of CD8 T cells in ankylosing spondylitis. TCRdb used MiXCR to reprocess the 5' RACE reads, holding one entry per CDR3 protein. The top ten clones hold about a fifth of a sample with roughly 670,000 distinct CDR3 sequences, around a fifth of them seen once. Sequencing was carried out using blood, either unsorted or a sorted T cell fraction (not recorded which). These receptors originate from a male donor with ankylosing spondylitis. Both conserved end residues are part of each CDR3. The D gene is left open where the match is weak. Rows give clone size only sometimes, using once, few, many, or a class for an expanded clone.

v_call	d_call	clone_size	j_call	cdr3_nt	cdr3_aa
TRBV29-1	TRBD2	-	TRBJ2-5	TGCAGCACTCGGACTAGCGGGGTCCAAGAGACCCAGTACTTC	CSTRTSGVQETQYF
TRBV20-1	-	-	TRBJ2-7	TGCAGTGCTGCTAGCCAAGGGACCGCAGCCTTCGAGCAGTACTTC	CSAASQGTAAFEQYF
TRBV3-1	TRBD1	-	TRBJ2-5	TGTGCCAGCACCTGGACAGGGGACAAAGAGACCCAGTACTTC	CASTWTGDKETQYF
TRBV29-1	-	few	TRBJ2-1	TGCAGCGTTGAGATCCGGGGAAGCTCCTACAATGAGCAGTTCTTC	CSVEIRGSSYNEQFF
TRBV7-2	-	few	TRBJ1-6	TGTGCCAGCAGCCCCTCTCGGGACTGGAGTAATTCACCCCTCCACTTT	CASSPSRDWSNSPLHF
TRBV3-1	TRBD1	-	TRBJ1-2	TGTGCCAGCAGCCCTTGGTTGGACAGGGGAAATGGCTACACCTTC	CASSPWLDRGNGYTF
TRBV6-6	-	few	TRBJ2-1	TGTGCCAGCAGTTACTCCCGATCCGATGAGCAGTTCTTC	CASSYSRSDEQFF
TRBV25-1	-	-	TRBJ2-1	TGTGCCAGCAGTGGGGGAGAGGGCTACAATGAGCAGTTCTTC	CASSGGEGYNEQFF
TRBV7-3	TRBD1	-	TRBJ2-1	TGTGCCAGCAGCGAAGGACAGGGGTACTACAATGAGCAGTTCTTC	CASSEGQGYYNEQFF
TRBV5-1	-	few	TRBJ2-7	TGCGCCAGCAGCTTTGGTACAGGCTTGAACGAGCAGTACTTC	CASSFGTGLNEQYF
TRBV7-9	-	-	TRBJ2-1	TGTGCCAGCAGCTTGGGAGATAGAGGAAACAATGAGCAGTTCTTC	CASSLGDRGNNEQFF
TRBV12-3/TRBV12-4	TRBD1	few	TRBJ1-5	TGTGCCAGCAGTTTAGGAGCAGGGGGACAGCCCCAGCATTTT	CASSLGAGGQPQHF
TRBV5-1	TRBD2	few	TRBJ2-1	TGCGCCAGCAGCCCCCCGGGGCTAGCGGGAGAAGGAAGTGAGCAGTTCTTC	CASSPPGLAGEGSEQFF
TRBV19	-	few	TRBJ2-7	TGTGCCAGTAGTTCGCGCGCAGGGGTAAGCACGTACGAGCAGTACTTC	CASSSRAGVSTYEQYF
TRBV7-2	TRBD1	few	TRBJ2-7	TGTGCCAGCAGCTTATGGGACAGGGGGCTCGAGCAGTACTTC	CASSLWDRGLEQYF
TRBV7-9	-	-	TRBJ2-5	TGTGCCAGCAGCCCCCTAGGACAGTTGCAAGAGACCCAGTACTTC	CASSPLGQLQETQYF
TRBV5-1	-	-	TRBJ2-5	TGCGCCAGCAGCTTGGAGGCCGGGCCCAAGGCGGAGACCCAGTACTTC	CASSLEAGPKAETQYF
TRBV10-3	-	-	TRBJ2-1	TGTGCCATCAGTGAGGGCTCATACTCCTACAATGAGCAGTTCTTC	CAISEGSYSYNEQFF
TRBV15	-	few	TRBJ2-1	TGTGCCACCAGCAGAGATAGGGGGGGGGCCTTTTTCTTC	CATSRDRGGAFFF
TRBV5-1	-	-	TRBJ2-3	TGCGCCAGCAGCCTTAAGGGGGGGCCTTCAGATACGCAGTATTTT	CASSLKGGPSDTQYF
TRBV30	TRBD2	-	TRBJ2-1	TGTGCCTATCCGGCGGGGGGGCGGTACAATGAGCAGTTCTTC	CAYPAGGRYNEQFF
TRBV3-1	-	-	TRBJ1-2	TGTGCCAGCAGCCAGGACAGTGGGGGGAGGAGCTACACCTTC	CASSQDSGGRSYTF
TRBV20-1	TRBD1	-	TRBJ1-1	TGCAGTGCCAGGGGGACAGATCGCGACACTGAAGCTTTCTTT	CSARGTDRDTEAFF
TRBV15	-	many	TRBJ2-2	TGTGCCACCAGCAGAGATACCGCCGGGGAGCTGTTTTTT	CATSRDTAGELFF
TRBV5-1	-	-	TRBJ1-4	TGCGCCAGCAGCTTGGACGTTGCGGGTGAAAAACTGTTTTTT	CASSLDVAGEKLFF
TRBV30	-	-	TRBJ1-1	TGTGCCTGGATTGGGGCCGGTCCTGAAGCTTTCTTT	CAWIGAGPEAFF
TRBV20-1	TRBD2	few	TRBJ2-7	TGCAGTGCTAGACTTCAAAAGGGGAAACTTTTAGCCCGGGGGGAGGGCGAGCAGTACTTC	CSARLQKGKLLARGEGEQYF
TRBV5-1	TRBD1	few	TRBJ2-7	TGCGCCAGCAGCGGGGACAGCAGGACCTACGAGCAGTACTTC	CASSGDSRTYEQYF